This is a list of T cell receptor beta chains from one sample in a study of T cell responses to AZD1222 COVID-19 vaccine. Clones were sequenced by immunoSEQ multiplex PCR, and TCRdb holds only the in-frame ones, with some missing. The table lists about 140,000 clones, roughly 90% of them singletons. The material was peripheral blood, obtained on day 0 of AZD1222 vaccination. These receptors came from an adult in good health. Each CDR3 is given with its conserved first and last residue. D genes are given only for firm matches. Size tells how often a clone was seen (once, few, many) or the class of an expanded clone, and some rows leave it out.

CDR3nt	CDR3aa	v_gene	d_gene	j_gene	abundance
TGCAGCGTTGAATTAGTGGCAGGGAGTTATGGCTACACCTTC	CSVELVAGSYGYTF	TRBV29-1	.	TRBJ1-2	.
TGTGCCAGCTCATCGGACAGCCCTCGGGGCAGCTACACCTTC	CASSSDSPRGSYTF	TRBV18	.	TRBJ1-2	.
TGCGCCAGCAGCCAAGGTCCGGGGGTCTCTGGGGCCAACGTCCTGACTTTC	CASSQGPGVSGANVLTF	TRBV4-1	.	TRBJ2-6	.
TGTGCCAGCAGTTTGGCAGGGATCAATCAGCCCCAGCATTTT	CASSLAGINQPQHF	TRBV27	.	TRBJ1-5	.
TGTGCCACCAGCAGAGAGGGGACAGCGCTTGCCTACGAGCAGTACTTC	CATSREGTALAYEQYF	TRBV15	TRBD1	TRBJ2-7	.
TGTGCCAGCAGCCCTGGTGGGGGGCGAGGGTCACCCCTCCACTTT	CASSPGGGRGSPLHF	TRBV5-6	.	TRBJ1-6	.
TGTGCCAGCAGGTCCAGTAGCTTTTCCTACGAGCAGTACTTC	CASRSSSFSYEQYF	TRBV5-5	.	TRBJ2-7	.
TGTGCCAGCTCCCCGGAGGGGTGGAACACTGAAGCTTTCTTT	CASSPEGWNTEAFF	TRBV5-6	.	TRBJ1-1	.
TGTGCCAGCAGTGAGACGGGACAGGGAAACATTCAGTACTTC	CASSETGQGNIQYF	TRBV28	TRBD1	TRBJ2-4	.
TGTGCCAGCAGGCCAAAGGGCAGGGGATCCTACAATGAGCAGTTCTTC	CASRPKGRGSYNEQFF	TRBV28	.	TRBJ2-1	.
TGTGCCAGTAGTATGAAGGGAAATTACAATGAGCAGTTCTTC	CASSMKGNYNEQFF	TRBV19	.	TRBJ2-1	.
TGCGCCAGCAGTTCCTACGGCCTTTGGGGGGATGAGCAGTTCTTC	CASSSYGLWGDEQFF	TRBV10-2	.	TRBJ2-1	.
TGTGCCAGCAGCCAAGGCATACAACCCAGCTGGGTCGAGGGTACGCAGTATTTT	CASSQGIQPSWVEGTQYF	TRBV14	.	TRBJ2-3	once
TGTGCCAGCAGCTTGACGGGGGGGAGCACAGATACGCAGTATTTT	CASSLTGGSTDTQYF	TRBV11-2	TRBD2	TRBJ2-3	.
TGCAGCTCCGGACAGGGAGGAACTGAAGCTTTCTTT	CSSGQGGTEAFF	TRBV29-1	TRBD1	TRBJ1-1	.
TGTGCCAGCAGTTTTGGGGGGGTGAACACTGAAGCTTTCTTT	CASSFGGVNTEAFF	TRBV27	.	TRBJ1-1	.
TGTGCCAGCAGTGGACAAGCGGCAGGCGGGGAGCTGTTTTTT	CASSGQAAGGELFF	TRBV6-2/TRBV6-3	.	TRBJ2-2	.
TGTGCCACCAGTGACGGGACAGTAGCTGGGGCCAACGTCCTGACTTTC	CATSDGTVAGANVLTF	TRBV24-1	TRBD1	TRBJ2-6	.
TGTGCCAGCGCGAGGGGAGACAATTCACCCCTCCACTTT	CASARGDNSPLHF	TRBV2	.	TRBJ1-6	.
TGTGCCAGCAGCCCTAGCGGGAGTGCGGTCAATGAGCAGTTCTTC	CASSPSGSAVNEQFF	TRBV28	TRBD2	TRBJ2-1	.
TGTGCCACGTCGCCAGGTTACAATCAGCCCCAGCATTTT	CATSPGYNQPQHF	TRBV2	.	TRBJ1-5	once
TGTGCCAGCAGCGTACGGGACAGACCTTTTTCCTACGAGCAGTACTTC	CASSVRDRPFSYEQYF	TRBV9	TRBD1	TRBJ2-7	.
TGTGCCAGCAGTCTGGACAGAAATCAGCCCCAGCATTTT	CASSLDRNQPQHF	TRBV5-8	.	TRBJ1-5	.
TGTGCCAGCAGATACGGGACAGGGGGATTCACAGATACGCAGTATTTT	CASRYGTGGFTDTQYF	TRBV11-1	TRBD1	TRBJ2-3	.
TGTGCCAGCAGTTTTGTCTGGGGCTACACCTTC	CASSFVWGYTF	TRBV28	.	TRBJ1-2	.
TGCGCCAGCAGCCGGGCTAGCGGGAATAACAATGAGCAGTTCTTC	CASSRASGNNNEQFF	TRBV5-1	TRBD2	TRBJ2-1	few
TGTGCCACCCCCAGGGGTAAGAGGACTGAAGCTTTCTTT	CATPRGKRTEAFF	TRBV2	.	TRBJ1-1	.
TGTGCCAGCAGCCCAAGGGACACCCTGAACACTGAAGCTTTCTTT	CASSPRDTLNTEAFF	TRBV7-8	.	TRBJ1-1	.
TGTGCCAGCAGCCCCACGGCAGCTTCCTACGAGCAGTACTTC	CASSPTAASYEQYF	TRBV5-5	.	TRBJ2-7	once
TGTGCCAGTAGAGACGGGAGCTCTGGAAACACCATATATTTT	CASRDGSSGNTIYF	TRBV19	.	TRBJ1-3	.
TGCGCCAGCAGCAACCTTGGGCCCCGAAACACCGGGGAGCTGTTTTTT	CASSNLGPRNTGELFF	TRBV5-1	.	TRBJ2-2	.
TGTGCCAGTAGTACACAAGAGACAGGGGTTAATGAAAAACTGTTTTTT	CASSTQETGVNEKLFF	TRBV19	TRBD1	TRBJ1-4	.
TGTGCCAGCATCTTAGACAGGGGGATTAACAATGAGCAGTTCTTC	CASILDRGINNEQFF	TRBV7-9	TRBD1	TRBJ2-1	.
TGTGCTTCGGAGGGGGACAGGAACACTGAAGCTTTCTTT	CASEGDRNTEAFF	TRBV2	TRBD1	TRBJ1-1	once
TGTGCCAGCACGGGTAGGACGTGGGAGCAGTACTTC	CASTGRTWEQYF	TRBV5-6	.	TRBJ2-7	once
TGCGCCAGCAGCTTGGCCCGGGAGGACTATGGCTACACCTTC	CASSLAREDYGYTF	TRBV5-1	.	TRBJ1-2	.
TGTGCCAGCAGCTCCAGATTCACGCGGAACACTGAAGCTTTCTTT	CASSSRFTRNTEAFF	TRBV11-2	.	TRBJ1-1	.
TGTGCCAGCAGTTTAACTAGCGGCGACAATGAGCAGTTCTTC	CASSLTSGDNEQFF	TRBV27	TRBD2	TRBJ2-1	.